Following are 4 T cell receptor beta chains from one sample sequenced in a study of CD8 T cells in Susac syndrome (dated by TCRdb to between 2017 and 2020). The library was obtained by the immunoSEQ multiplex PCR assay. RNA was extracted using the RNeasy kit, and about 0.5 to 1 microgram was reverse transcribed with random hexamers. TCRdb cleaned the public reads at Q25 with fastp, built clones with MiXCR and kept in-frame beta chains. One record per CDR3 amino acid sequence lists the most common genes and DNA. The sample data list some 97,000 distinct CDR3 sequences, and 95% of these were observed just once. The ten largest clones add up to 0.25% to 0.35% of the sample. The sequenced sample was CD8+ T cells from PBMCs. The receptor set was obtained from a human donor with Susac syndrome.

V usage is TRBV15 and J usage is TRBJ1-4; D possibly corresponds to TRBD1 (5 bases). CDR1 and CDR2 from the germline V gene are LNHNV and YYDKDF (reference sequence). V was pared by 5 bases and J by 5 bases, with 15 bases between. The CDR3 sequence is 15 residues long. The CDR3 bases are TGTGCCACCAGCCTACGCGGGGCCTCGAATGAAAAACTGTTTTTT. It yields the protein CATSLRGASNEKLFF.

V and J are TRBV3-1 and TRBJ2-5, with TRBD1 as a possible D gene (5 bases). The germline V gene has CDR1 LGHDT and CDR2 YNNKEL (reference sequence). V was clipped by 1 base and J by 2 bases, with 17 bases between them. This CDR3 region has 17 residues. Here the CDR3 reads CASSQGLSTEEQETQYF. In DNA, the CDR3 is TGTGCCAGCAGCCAAGGCCTTTCGACAGAAGAACAAGAGACCCAGTACTTC.

This clonotype was recorded a few times. The V gene is TRBV15, the J gene TRBJ2-7, with unresolved D. The CDR3 extends over 15 amino acids. CDR1 is LNHNV, CDR2 YYDKDF, per germline (reference sequence). Between the trimmed V and J ends, which lost 0 bases and 0 bases, there was a span of 9 bases. The DNA of the CDR3 is TGTGCCACCAGCAGAGAAGACGGATCCTCCTACGAGCAGTACTTC. The encoded protein is CATSREDGSSYEQYF.

As DNA, the CDR3 is TGTGCCAGCAGCTTAGGCAAGAGCGCTAGGGATACGCAGTATTTT. Translation: CASSLGKSARDTQYF. J is TRBJ2-3 and V is TRBV7-9; D is undetermined. V gave up 1 base and J gave up 6 bases, with 14 bases separating them. CDR1 is SEHNR, CDR2 FQNEAQ, per germline (reference sequence). The CDR3 has 15 residues.